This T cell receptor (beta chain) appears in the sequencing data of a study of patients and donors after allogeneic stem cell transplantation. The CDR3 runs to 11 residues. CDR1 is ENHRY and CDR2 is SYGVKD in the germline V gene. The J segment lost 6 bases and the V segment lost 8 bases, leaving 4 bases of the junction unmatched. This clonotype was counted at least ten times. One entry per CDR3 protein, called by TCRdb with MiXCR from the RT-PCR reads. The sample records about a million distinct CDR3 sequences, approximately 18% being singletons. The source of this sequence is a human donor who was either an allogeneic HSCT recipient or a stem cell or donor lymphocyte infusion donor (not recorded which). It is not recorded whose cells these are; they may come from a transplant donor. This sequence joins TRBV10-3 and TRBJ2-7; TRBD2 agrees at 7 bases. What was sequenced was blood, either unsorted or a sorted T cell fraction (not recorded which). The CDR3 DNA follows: TGTGCCATCGGGACTATCGCCGAGCAGTACTTC. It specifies CAIGTIAEQYF.